This T cell receptor beta chain was identified in a study of blood T cell repertoires in COVID-19. Repertoires were generated with immunoSEQ multiplex PCR, while TCRdb's copy carries only in-frame clones and drops some. The sample has 150,000 to 200,000 clones; about 80% are singletons. This clone was seen just once. Other DNA sequences in the sample encode the same CDR3. What was sequenced was PBMCs or T cells enriched from blood (not recorded which). The receptor comes from a man aged 55 to 69 who had been exposed to COVID-19.

In DNA form, the CDR3 reads TGTGCCAGCAGCCCTGGAACTCGGGGCACAGATACGCAGTATTTT. This gives the protein CASSPGTRGTDTQYF. The V call is TRBV7-2, the J call TRBJ2-3; D is unclear. Germline V gene lookup returns CDR1 SGHTA and CDR2 FQGNSA. The CDR3 is 15 residues long. Trimming removed 5 bases at V and 1 base at J, with 13 bases between.